This T cell receptor beta chain was identified in a study of Ad26.COV2.S vaccination and SARS-CoV-2 variants. Overall study: The study gave Ad26.COV2.S intramuscularly, once or twice 56 days apart.

Indicated treatment: roughly 20 received Ad26.COV2.S at low or high dose, single or two shots; 5 received placebo; per-sample allocation not given. The investigators took samples on day 63 after the first vaccine or placebo injection. Clones were read by immunoSEQ multiplex PCR, and TCRdb kept only the in-frame ones, dropping some. The repertoire holds 400,000 to 450,000 clones, with 90% as singletons. The CDR3 extends over 16 amino acids. CDR1 LGHNA and CDR2 YSLEER come from the germline V gene. Unmatched junction bases numbered 9, after V lost 5 bases and J lost 5 bases. The chain couples TRBV4-3 to TRBJ2-2, with TRBD2 matching 9 bases. This receptor was obtained from a person between 18 and 65 years old who received the Ad26.COV2.S COVID-19 vaccine or a placebo. Sequenced material: peripheral blood, taken in a trial of Ad26.COV2.S vaccine versus placebo. The CDR3 protein is CASSTILAGVTGELFF. DNA for the CDR3: TGCGCCAGCAGCACGATCTTAGCGGGAGTGACCGGGGAGCTGTTTTTT.